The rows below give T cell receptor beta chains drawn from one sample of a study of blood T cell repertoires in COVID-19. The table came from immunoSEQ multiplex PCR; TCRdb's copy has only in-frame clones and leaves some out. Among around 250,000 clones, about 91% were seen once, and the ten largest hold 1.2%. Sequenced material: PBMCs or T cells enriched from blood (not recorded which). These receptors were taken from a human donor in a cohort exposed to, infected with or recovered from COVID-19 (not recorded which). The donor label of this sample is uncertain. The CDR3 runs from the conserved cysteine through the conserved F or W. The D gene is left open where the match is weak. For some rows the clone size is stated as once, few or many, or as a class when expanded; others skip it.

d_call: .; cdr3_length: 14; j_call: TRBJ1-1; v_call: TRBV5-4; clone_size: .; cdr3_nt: TGTGCCAGCAGTACCGGGACAACGAACACTGAAGCTTTCTTT; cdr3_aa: CASSTGTTNTEAFF
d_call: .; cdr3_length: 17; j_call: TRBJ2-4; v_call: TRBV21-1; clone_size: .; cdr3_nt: TGTGCCAGCAGCAAAGCGACAGGGGGACAGGGAGTAGACATTCAGTACTTC; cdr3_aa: CASSKATGGQGVDIQYF
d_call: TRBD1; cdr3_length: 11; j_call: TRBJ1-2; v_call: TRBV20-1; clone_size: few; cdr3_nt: TGCAGTACAGGGGGCACATATGGCTACACCTTC; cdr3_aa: CSTGGTYGYTF
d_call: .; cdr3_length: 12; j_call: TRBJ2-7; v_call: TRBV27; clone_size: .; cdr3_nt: TGTGCCAGCAGTTTATTCGGCGGCGAGCAGTACTTC; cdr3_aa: CASSLFGGEQYF
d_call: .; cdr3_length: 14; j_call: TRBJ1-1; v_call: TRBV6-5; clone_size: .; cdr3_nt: TGTGCCAGCAGTTACTACAGGGCAAATGATGAAGCTTTCTTT; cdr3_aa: CASSYYRANDEAFF
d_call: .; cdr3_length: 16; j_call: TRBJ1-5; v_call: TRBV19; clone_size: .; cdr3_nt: TGTGCCAGTAGTACGAGGTTTTCGGTTAGCAATCAGCCCCAGCATTTT; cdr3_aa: CASSTRFSVSNQPQHF
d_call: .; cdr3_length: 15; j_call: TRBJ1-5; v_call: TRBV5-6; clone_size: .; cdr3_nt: TGTGCCAGCAGCTTGGCGTCAGGGTCCAATCAGCCCCAGCATTTT; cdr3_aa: CASSLASGSNQPQHF
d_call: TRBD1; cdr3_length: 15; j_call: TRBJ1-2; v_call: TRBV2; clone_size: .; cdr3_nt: TGTGCCAGCAGACCTCCCGGGACAGGGGATGATGGCTACACCTTC; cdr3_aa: CASRPPGTGDDGYTF
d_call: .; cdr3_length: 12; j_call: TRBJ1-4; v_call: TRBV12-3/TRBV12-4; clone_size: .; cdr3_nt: TGTGCCAGCAGGCACTTTGATGAAAAACTGTTTTTT; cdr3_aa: CASRHFDEKLFF
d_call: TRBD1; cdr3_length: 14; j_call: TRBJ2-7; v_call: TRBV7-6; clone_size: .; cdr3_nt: TGTGCCAGCAGCTCCCGCGACAGGGACTACGAGCAGTACTTC; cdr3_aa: CASSSRDRDYEQYF
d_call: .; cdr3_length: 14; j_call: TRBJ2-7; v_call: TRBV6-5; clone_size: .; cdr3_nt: TGTGCCAGCAGTTATGCGGCGTACTCCTACGAGCAGTACTTC; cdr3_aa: CASSYAAYSYEQYF
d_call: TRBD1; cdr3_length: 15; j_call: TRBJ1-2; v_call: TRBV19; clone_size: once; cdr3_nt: TGTGCCAGTACCAGCCGGACAGGGTCTAACTATGGCTACACCTTC; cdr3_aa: CASTSRTGSNYGYTF
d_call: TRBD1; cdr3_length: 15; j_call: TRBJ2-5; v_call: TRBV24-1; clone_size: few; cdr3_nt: TGTGCCACCAGTGATCCCGGGGACAGGCTGGAGACCCAGTACTTC; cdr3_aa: CATSDPGDRLETQYF
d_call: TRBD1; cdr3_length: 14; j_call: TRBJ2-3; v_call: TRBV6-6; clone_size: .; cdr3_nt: TGTGCCAGCAGTTCGGGACAGGGGACAGATACGCAGTATTTT; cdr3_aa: CASSSGQGTDTQYF
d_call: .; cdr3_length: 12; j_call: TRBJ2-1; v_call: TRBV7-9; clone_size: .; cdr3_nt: TGTGCCAGCTCGGTCGCCTTGAATGAGCAGTTCTTC; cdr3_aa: CASSVALNEQFF
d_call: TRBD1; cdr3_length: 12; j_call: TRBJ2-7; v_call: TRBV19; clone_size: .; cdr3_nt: TGTGCCACCGGACAGGGGGCTTACGAGCAGTACTTC; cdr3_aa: CATGQGAYEQYF
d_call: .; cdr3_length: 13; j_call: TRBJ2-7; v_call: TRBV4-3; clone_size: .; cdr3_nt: TGCGCCAGCAGCCAAGGTCTCGGCTACGAGCAGTACTTC; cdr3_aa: CASSQGLGYEQYF
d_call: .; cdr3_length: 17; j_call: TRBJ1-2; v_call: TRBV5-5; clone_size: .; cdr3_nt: TGTGCCAGCAGCTTGAGTGAAGGCAGGACAGCCCCCTGGGGCTACACCTTC; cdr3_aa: CASSLSEGRTAPWGYTF
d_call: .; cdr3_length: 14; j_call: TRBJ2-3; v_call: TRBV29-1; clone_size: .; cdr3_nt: TGCAGTTTCTCAGGGTTTACTAGCACAGATACGCAGTATTTT; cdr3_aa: CSFSGFTSTDTQYF
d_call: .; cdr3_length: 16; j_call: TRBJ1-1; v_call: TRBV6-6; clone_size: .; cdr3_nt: TGTGCCAGCACCTCCTCGGGTAGGGGTTGGAACACTGAAGCTTTCTTT; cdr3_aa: CASTSSGRGWNTEAFF
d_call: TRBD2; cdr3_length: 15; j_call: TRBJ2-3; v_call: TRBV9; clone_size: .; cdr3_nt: TGTGCCAGCAGCGTTCTAGCGGGGGGGGAAGATACGCAGTATTTT; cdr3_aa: CASSVLAGGEDTQYF
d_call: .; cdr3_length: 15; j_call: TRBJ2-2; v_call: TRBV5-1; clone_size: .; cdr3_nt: TGCGCCTGCGGTTGGTGGGGCTCGAACACCGGGGAGCTGTTTTTT; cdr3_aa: CACGWWGSNTGELFF
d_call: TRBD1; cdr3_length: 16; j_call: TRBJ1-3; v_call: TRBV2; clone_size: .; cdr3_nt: TGTGCCAGCAGTCAGCAGGGGGCTTGGACTGGAAACACCATATATTTT; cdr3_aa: CASSQQGAWTGNTIYF
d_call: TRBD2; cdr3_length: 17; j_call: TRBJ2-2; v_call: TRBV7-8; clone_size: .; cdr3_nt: TGTGCCAGCAGCCCCTTGCGAGCGGGGGTCGGCACCGGGGAGCTGTTTTTT; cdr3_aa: CASSPLRAGVGTGELFF
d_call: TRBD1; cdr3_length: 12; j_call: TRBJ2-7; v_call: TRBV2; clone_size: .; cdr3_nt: TGTGCCAGCAAGACAGGGGGGAACGAGCAGTACTTC; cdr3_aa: CASKTGGNEQYF
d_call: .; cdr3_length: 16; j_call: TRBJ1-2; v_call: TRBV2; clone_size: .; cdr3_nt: TGTGCCAGCAGTGATTCGTTTAGGGAGAACGGCTATGGCTACACCTTC; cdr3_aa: CASSDSFRENGYGYTF
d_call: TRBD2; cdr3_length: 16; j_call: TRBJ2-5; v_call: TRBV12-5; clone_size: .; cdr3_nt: TGTGCTAGTGCCACGGGAGCGGGGGGGAAACAAGAGACCCAGTACTTC; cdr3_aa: CASATGAGGKQETQYF
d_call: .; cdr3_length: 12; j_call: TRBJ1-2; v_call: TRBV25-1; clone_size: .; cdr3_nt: TGTGCCGCCCGCAGCAGGAACTATGGCTACACCTTC; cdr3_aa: CAARSRNYGYTF
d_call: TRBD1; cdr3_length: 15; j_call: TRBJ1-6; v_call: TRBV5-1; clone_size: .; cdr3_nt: TGCGCCAGCAGCTCCGGACAGGGGCCGGGTTCACCCCTCCACTTT; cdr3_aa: CASSSGQGPGSPLHF
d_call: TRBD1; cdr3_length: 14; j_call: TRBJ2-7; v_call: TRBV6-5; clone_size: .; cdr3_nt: TGTGCCGGTACCCGGGACAGGGGGAGCTACGAGCAGTACTTC; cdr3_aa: CAGTRDRGSYEQYF
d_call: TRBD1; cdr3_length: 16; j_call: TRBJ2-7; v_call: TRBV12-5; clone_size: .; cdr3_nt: TGTGCTAGTGGTTCCCGAGAAGGGGGCGCTAATCGGGAGCAGTACTTC; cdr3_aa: CASGSREGGANREQYF
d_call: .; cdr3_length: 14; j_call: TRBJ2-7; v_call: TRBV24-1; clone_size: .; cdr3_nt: TGTGCCACCAGTGATCCGACGGGTTCCTACGAGCAGTACTTC; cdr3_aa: CATSDPTGSYEQYF
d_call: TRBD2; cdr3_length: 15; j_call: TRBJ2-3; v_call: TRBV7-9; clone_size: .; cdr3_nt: TGTGCCAGCAGCTATCGACGGGGACTAGCGGATACGCAGTATTTT; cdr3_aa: CASSYRRGLADTQYF
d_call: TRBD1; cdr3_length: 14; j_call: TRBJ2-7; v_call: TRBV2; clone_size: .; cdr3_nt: TGTGCCAGCAGTGCCGAGGACAGGGGAAACGAGCAGTACTTC; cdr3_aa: CASSAEDRGNEQYF
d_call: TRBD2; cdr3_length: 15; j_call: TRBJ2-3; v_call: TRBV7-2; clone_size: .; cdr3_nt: TGTGCCAGCGACTGGGGGGGAGGTAGCACAGATACGCAGTATTTT; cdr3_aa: CASDWGGGSTDTQYF
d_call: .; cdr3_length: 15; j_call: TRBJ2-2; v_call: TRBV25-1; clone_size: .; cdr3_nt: TGTGCCAGCAGTGAATCTGGGGCGTACACCGGGGAGCTGTTTTTT; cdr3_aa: CASSESGAYTGELFF
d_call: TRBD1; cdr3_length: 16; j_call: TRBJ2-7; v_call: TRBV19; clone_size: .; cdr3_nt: TGTGCCAGTAGTTTGGGCCAGGGGGAAAAGACCTACGAGCAGTACTTC; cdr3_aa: CASSLGQGEKTYEQYF
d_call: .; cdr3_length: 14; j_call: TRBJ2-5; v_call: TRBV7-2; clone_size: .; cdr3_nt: TGTGCCAGCAGCTTAGTATACGGGGAAGAGACCCAGTACTTC; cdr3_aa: CASSLVYGEETQYF
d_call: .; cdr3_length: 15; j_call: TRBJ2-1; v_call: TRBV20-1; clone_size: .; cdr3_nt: TGCAGTGCTAGTATGAGCGCCATATCCTACAATGAGCAGTTCTTC; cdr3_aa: CSASMSAISYNEQFF
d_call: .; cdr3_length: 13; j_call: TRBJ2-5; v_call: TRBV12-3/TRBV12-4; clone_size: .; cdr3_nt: TGTGCCAGCCGCGGAGAGGCGAGGGAGACCCAGTACTTC; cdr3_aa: CASRGEARETQYF
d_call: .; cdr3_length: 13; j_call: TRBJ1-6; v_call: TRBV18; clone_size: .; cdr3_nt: TGTGCCAGCTCACCAACGGATAATTCACCCCTCCACTTT; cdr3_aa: CASSPTDNSPLHF